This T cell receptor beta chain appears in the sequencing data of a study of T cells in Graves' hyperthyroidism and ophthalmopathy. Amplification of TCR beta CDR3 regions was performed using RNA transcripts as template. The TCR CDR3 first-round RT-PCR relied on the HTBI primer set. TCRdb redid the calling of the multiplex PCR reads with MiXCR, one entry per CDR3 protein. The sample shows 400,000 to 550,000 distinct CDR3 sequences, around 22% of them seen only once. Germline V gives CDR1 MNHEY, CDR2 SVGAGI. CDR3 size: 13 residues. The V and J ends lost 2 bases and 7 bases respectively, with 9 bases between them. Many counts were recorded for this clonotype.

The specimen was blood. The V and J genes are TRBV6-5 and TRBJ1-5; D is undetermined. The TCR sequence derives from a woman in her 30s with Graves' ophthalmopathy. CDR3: CASSYAVRQPQHF. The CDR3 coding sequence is TGTGCCAGCAGTTACGCCGTCAGGCAGCCCCAGCATTTT.